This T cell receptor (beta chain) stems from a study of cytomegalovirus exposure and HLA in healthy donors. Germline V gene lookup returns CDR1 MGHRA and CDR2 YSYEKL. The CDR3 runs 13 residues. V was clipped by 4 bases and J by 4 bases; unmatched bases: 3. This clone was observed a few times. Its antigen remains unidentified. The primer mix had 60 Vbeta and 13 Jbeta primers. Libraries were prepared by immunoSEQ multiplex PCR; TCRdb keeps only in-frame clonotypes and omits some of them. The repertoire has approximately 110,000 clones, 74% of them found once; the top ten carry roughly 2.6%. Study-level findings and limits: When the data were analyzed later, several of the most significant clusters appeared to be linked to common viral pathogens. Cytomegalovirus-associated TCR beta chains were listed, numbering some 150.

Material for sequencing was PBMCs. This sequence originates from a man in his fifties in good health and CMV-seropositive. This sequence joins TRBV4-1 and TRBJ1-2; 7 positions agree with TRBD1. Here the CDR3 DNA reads TGCGCCAGCAGCCCAGGGACAGTCTATGGCTACACCTTC. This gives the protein CASSPGTVYGYTF.